The rows below give T cell receptor beta chains drawn from one sample of a study of T-cell reconstitution after alpha-beta-depleted transplantation in children. One entry per CDR3 protein results from TCRdb running MiXCR on the PCR reads. The sample includes 400,000 to 500,000 distinct CDR3 sequences, 9.5% to 13% of them seen just once. Sequenced material: PBMCs from the stem cell graft donor, taken from the stem cell graft. Receptors originate from a human donor who donated a stem cell graft to a child with acute myeloid leukemia. Both conserved end residues are part of each CDR3. A D gene is named only where the DNA matches it firmly.

CASSLRGSPGELFF	TRBV11-1	TRBJ2-2	-
CSVTSGPHEQFF	TRBV29-1	TRBJ2-1	-
CASSWDNRNIQYF	TRBV27	TRBJ2-4	-
CSARDFKGYTF	TRBV20-1	TRBJ1-2	-
CASSDLGPQDEQFF	TRBV25-1	TRBJ2-1	-
CASTAESSYNEQFF	TRBV27	TRBJ2-1	-
CASSPGLRAAGEREQYF	TRBV7-9	TRBJ2-7	TRBD2
CASSLPDGSYGYTF	TRBV18	TRBJ1-2	-
CASSLWRGEGGYTF	TRBV5-1	TRBJ1-2	-
CSARPWGASYNEQFF	TRBV20-1	TRBJ2-1	-
CASSFPLTGTGYGYTF	TRBV28	TRBJ1-2	TRBD1
CASSLGADTQYF	TRBV5-1	TRBJ2-3	-
CSGSQGAGELFF	TRBV29-1	TRBJ2-2	TRBD1
CASSGRDRVYNEQFF	TRBV25-1	TRBJ2-1	TRBD1
CASSPTGTGGNQPQHF	TRBV27	TRBJ1-5	TRBD1
CASSISGAGELFF	TRBV19	TRBJ2-2	-
CSVPTDRGNNNEQFF	TRBV29-1	TRBJ2-1	TRBD1
CASADRGNSPLHF	TRBV10-1	TRBJ1-6	TRBD1
CASSPWSRGGSPLHF	TRBV11-1	TRBJ1-6	-
CAISAGWSGELFF	TRBV10-3	TRBJ2-2	-
CASSPQRALNTEAFF	TRBV7-2	TRBJ1-1	-
CASSLSGPPLHF	TRBV11-2	TRBJ1-6	-
CASSLQGKTEAFF	TRBV12-3/TRBV12-4	TRBJ1-1	TRBD1
CAISGTRDNSPLHF	TRBV10-3	TRBJ1-6	-
CASRGTSDTQYF	TRBV6-2/TRBV6-3	TRBJ2-3	TRBD2
CASSPDRNEKLFF	TRBV18	TRBJ1-4	-
CTSSQVPCTDTQYF	TRBV4-1	TRBJ2-3	-
CSAKVGGGRRSQETQYF	TRBV20-1	TRBJ2-5	TRBD2
CASSLKTGSGSPLHF	TRBV7-2	TRBJ1-6	TRBD1
CASSLSPSGSSYNEQFF	TRBV27	TRBJ2-1	TRBD2
CASSYVGSYNEQFF	TRBV11-2	TRBJ2-1	-
CASSFGQAFSGNTIYF	TRBV7-8	TRBJ1-3	TRBD1
CASSGAGAGNEQFF	TRBV5-5	TRBJ2-1	TRBD2
CSVEPGGKDEQFF	TRBV29-1	TRBJ2-1	-
CASRGSTHEQYF	TRBV5-1	TRBJ2-7	-
CSVEGASGSLGNDQFF	TRBV29-1	TRBJ2-1	TRBD2
CASSRTSSYNEQFF	TRBV12-3/TRBV12-4	TRBJ2-1	TRBD2
CASSWSGPASNTEAFF	TRBV5-6	TRBJ1-1	-
CASSPRTGDGAQYF	TRBV9	TRBJ2-5	TRBD1
CASSVAAGDNYGYTF	TRBV9	TRBJ1-2	-
CASSYTPGGFGEQYF	TRBV6-5	TRBJ2-7	TRBD2